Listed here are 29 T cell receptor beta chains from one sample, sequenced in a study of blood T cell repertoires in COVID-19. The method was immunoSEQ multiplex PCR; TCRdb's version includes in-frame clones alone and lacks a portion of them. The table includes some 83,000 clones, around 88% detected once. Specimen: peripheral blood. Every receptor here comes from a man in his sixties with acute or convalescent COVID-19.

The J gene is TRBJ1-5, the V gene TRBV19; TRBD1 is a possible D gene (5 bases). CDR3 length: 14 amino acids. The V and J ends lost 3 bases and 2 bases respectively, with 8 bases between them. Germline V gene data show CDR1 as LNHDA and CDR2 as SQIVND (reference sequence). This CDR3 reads CASSMQGGNQPQHF. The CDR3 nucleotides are TGTGCCAGTAGTATGCAGGGCGGCAATCAGCCCCAGCATTTT. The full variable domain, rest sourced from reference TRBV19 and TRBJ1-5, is DGGITQSPKYLFRKEGQNVTLSCEQNLNHDAMYWYRQDPGQGLRLIYYSQIVNDFQKGDIAEGYSVSREKKESFPLTVTSAQKNPTAFYLCASSMQGGNQPQHFGDGTRLSIL.

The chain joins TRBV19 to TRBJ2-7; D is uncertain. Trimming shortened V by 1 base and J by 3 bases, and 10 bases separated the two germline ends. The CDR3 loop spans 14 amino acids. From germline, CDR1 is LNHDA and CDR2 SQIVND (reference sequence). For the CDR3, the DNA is TGTGCCAGTAGTATAGGAAGAGCTTTCTACGAGCAGTACTTC. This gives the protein CASSIGRAFYEQYF.

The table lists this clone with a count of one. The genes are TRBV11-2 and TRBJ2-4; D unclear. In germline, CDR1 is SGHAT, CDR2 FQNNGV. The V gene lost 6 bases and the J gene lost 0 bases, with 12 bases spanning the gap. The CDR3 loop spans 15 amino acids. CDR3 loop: CASRAEELAKNIQYF. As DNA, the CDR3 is TGTGCCAGCAGAGCCGAGGAACTAGCCAAAAACATTCAGTACTTC.

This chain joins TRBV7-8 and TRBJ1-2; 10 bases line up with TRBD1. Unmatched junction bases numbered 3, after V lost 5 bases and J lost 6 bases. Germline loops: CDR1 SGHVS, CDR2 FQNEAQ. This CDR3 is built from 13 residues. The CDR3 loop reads CASSTDRGHGYTF. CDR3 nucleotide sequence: TGTGCCAGCAGCACAGACAGGGGGCATGGCTACACCTTC.

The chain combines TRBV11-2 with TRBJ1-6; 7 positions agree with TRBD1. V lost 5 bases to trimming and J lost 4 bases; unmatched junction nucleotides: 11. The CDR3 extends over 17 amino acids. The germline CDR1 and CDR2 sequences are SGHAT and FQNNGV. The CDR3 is CASSRIFGQDYNSPLHF. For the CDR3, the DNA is TGTGCCAGCAGCAGGATCTTCGGACAGGATTATAATTCACCCCTCCACTTT.

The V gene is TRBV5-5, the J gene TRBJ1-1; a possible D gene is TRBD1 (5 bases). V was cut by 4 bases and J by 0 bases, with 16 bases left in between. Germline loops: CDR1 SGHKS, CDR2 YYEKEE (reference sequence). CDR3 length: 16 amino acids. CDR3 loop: CASSPQGSGLNTEAFF. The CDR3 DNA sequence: TGTGCCAGCAGCCCCCAAGGGTCAGGGCTGAACACTGAAGCTTTCTTT.

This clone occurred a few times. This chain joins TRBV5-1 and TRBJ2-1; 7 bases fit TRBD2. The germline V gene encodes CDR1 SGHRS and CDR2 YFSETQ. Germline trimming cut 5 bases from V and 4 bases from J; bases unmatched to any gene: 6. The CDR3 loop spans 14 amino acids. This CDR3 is CASRSAGLYNEQFF. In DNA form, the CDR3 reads TGCGCCAGCAGATCAGCGGGACTTTACAATGAGCAGTTCTTC. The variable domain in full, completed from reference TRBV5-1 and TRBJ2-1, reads KAGVTQTPRYLIKTRGQQVTLSCSPISGHRSVSWYQQTPGQGLQFLFEYFSETQRNKGNFPGRFSGRQFSNSRSEMNVSTLELGDSALYLCASRSAGLYNEQFFGPGTRLTVL.

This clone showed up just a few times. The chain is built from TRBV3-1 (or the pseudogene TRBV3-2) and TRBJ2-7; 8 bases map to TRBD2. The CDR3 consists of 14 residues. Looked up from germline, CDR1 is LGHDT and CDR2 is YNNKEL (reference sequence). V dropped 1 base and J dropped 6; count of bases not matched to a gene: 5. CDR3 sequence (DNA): TGTGCCAGCAGCCAAGTTAGCGGGGCTCCCGAGCAGTACTTC. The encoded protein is CASSQVSGAPEQYF.

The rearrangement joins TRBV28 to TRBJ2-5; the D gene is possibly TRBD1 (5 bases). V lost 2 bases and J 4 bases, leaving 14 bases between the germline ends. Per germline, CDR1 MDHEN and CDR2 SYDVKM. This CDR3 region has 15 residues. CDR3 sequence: CASSLTGVSSETQYF. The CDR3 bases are TGTGCCAGCAGTTTAACAGGCGTGTCTTCAGAGACCCAGTACTTC.

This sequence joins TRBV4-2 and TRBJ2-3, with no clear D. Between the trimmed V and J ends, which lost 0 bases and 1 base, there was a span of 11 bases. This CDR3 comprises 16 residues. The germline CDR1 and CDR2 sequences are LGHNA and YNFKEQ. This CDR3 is CASSQDFTERTDTQYF. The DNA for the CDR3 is TGTGCCAGCAGCCAAGATTTTACAGAGCGCACAGATACGCAGTATTTT.

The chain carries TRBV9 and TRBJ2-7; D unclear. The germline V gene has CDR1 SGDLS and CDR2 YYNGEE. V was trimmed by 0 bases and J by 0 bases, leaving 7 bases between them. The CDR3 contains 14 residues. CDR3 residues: CASSVGGPSYEQYF. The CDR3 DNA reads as TGTGCCAGCAGCGTAGGTGGCCCCTCCTACGAGCAGTACTTC.

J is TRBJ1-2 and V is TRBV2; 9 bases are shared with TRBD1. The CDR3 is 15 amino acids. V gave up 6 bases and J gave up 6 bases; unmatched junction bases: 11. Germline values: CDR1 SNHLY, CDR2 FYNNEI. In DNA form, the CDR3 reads TGTGCCAGCAGGCTAGACAGGGGGATGACTGATGGCTACACCTTC. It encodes CASRLDRGMTDGYTF.

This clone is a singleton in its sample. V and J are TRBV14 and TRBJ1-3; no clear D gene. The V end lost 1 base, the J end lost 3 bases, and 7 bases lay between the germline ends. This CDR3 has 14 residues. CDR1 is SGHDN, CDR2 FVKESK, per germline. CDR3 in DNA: TGTGCCAGCAGCCAAGCAACAGATGGAAACACCATATATTTT. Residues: CASSQATDGNTIYF.

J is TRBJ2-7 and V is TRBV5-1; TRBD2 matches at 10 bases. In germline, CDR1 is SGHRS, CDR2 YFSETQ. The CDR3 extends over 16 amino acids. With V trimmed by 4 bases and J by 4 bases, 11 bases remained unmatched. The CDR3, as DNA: TGCGCCAGCAGCCCCAGGAGCGGGAGGGCCTGGTACGAGCAGTACTTC. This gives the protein CASSPRSGRAWYEQYF. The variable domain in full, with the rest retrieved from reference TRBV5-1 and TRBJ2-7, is KAGVTQTPRYLIKTRGQQVTLSCSPISGHRSVSWYQQTPGQGLQFLFEYFSETQRNKGNFPGRFSGRQFSNSRSEMNVSTLELGDSALYLCASSPRSGRAWYEQYFGPGTRLTVT.

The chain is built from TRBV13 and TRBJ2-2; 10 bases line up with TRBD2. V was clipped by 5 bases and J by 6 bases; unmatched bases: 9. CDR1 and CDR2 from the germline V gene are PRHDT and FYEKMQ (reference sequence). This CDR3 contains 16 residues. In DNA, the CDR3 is TGTGCCAGCAGCCCACTTAGCGGGAGGTGGTCCGGGGAGCTGTTTTTT. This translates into CASSPLSGRWSGELFF.

In DNA, the CDR3 is TGTGCCAGCAGTTTGCCAGGGGGAATTGAGCAGTTCTTC. This sequence encodes CASSLPGGIEQFF. This rearrangement joins TRBV12-3 or TRBV12-4 to TRBJ2-1; 7 bases match TRBD1. The V and J ends lost 3 bases and 9 bases, in that order; junction bases with no gene match: 5. This CDR3 spans 13 amino acids.

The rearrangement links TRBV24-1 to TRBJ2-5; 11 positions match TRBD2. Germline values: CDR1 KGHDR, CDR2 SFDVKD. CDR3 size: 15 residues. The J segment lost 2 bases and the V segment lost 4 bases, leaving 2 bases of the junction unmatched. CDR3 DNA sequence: TGTGCCACCAGTGAATCTAGCGGGAGGCAAGAGACCCAGTACTTC. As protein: CATSESSGRQETQYF.

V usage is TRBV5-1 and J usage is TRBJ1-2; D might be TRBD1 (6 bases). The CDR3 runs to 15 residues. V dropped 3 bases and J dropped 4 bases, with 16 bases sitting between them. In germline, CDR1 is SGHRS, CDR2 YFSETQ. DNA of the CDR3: TGCGCCAGCAGCTCCCGGGGGGGCGCCGGCTATGGCTACACCTTC. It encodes CASSSRGGAGYGYTF.

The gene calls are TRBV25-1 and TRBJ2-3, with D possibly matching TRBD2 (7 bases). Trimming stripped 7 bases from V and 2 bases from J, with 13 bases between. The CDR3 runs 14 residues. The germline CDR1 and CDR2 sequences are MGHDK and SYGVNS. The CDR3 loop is CASNWGGHTDTQYF. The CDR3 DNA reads TGTGCCAGCAACTGGGGGGGACACACAGATACGCAGTATTTT.

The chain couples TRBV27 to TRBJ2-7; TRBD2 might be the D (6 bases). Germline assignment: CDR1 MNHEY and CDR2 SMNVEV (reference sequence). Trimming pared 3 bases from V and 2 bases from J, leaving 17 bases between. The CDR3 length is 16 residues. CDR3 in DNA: TGTGCCAGCAGTTTTAAAGATGGAGGGGTAACCTACGAGCAGTACTTC. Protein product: CASSFKDGGVTYEQYF.

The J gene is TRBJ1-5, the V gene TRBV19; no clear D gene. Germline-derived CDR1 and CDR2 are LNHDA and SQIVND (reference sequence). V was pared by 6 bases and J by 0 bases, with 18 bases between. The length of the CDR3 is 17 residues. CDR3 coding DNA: TGTGCCAGTAGGGGCAGATCTATAGTCGGTAGCAATCAGCCCCAGCATTTT. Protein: CASRGRSIVGSNQPQHF.

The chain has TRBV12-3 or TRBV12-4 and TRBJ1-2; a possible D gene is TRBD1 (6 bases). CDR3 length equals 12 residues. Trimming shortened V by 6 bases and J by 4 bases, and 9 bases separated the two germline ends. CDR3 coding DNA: TGTGCCAGCAGCTTGACAGGCTATGGCTACACCTTC. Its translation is CASSLTGYGYTF.

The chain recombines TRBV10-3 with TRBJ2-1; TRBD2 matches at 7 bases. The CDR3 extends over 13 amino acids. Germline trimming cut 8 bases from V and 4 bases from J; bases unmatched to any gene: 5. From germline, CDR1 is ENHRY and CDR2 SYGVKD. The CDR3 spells CAIAAGVYNEQFF. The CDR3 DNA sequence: TGTGCCATCGCGGCGGGGGTTTACAATGAGCAGTTCTTC.

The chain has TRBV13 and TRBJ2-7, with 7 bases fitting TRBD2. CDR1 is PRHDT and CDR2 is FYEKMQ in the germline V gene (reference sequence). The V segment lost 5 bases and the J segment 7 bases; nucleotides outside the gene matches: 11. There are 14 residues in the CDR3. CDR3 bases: TGTGCCAGCAGCCCACCCCAGGCTAGCGGTGAGCAGTACTTC. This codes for CASSPPQASGEQYF.

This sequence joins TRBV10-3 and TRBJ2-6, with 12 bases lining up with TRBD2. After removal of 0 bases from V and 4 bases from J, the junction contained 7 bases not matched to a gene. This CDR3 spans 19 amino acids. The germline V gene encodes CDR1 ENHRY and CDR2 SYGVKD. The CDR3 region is CAISESRLAGATGANVLTF. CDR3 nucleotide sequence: TGTGCCATCAGTGAGTCTAGACTAGCGGGAGCTACCGGGGCCAACGTCCTGACTTTC.

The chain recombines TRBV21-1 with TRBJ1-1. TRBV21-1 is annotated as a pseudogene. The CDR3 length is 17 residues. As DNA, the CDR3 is TGTGCCAGCAGCAAACCGGGAGCGGATGATATGAACACTGAAGCTTTCTTT. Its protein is CASSKPGADDMNTEAFF.

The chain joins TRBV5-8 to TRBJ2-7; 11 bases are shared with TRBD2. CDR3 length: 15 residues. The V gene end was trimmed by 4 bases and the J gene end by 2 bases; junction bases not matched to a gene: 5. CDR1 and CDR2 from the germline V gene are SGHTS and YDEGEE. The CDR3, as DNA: TGTGCCAGCAGCCCGGGTAGCGGGAGGGCCTACGAGCAGTACTTC. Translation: CASSPGSGRAYEQYF.

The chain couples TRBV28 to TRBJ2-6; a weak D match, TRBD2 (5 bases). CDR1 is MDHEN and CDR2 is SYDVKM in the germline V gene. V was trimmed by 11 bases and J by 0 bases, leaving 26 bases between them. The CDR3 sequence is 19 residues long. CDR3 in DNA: TGTGCCTCGTGGGCGAGAGGTGGACTCCTTTCCTCTGGGGCCAACGTCCTGACTTTC. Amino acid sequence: CASWARGGLLSSGANVLTF.

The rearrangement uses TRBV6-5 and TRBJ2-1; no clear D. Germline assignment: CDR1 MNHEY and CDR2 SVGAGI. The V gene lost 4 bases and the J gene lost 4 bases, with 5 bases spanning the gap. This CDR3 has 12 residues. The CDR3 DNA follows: TGTGCCAGCAGTTCCGGTTACAATGAGCAGTTCTTC. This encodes CASSSGYNEQFF.